The rows below give T cell receptor beta chains drawn from one sample of a study of T cell responses to AZD1222 COVID-19 vaccine. Profiled with immunoSEQ multiplex PCR; TCRdb holds only in-frame clones, not every one. In the table there are about 100,000 clones, about 83% of which are singletons. The sample consisted of peripheral blood, taken on day 0 of AZD1222 vaccination. These receptors all stem from an adult in good health. CDR3s include the opening cysteine and the closing phenylalanine or tryptophan. Each record gives: V gene, D gene, J gene, clone size, CDR3 protein, CDR3 DNA. A D gene is named only where the DNA matches it firmly. For some rows the clone size is stated as once, few or many, or as a class when expanded; others skip it.

>TRBV5-1|TRBD1|TRBJ2-3|.
CASSVPGQGAGDTQYF
TGCGCCAGCAGCGTACCGGGACAGGGGGCGGGAGATACGCAGTATTTT
>TRBV19|TRBD1|TRBJ1-4|.
CASSTEQGSNEKLFF
TGTGCCAGTAGTACAGAACAGGGGTCGAATGAAAAACTGTTTTTT
>TRBV7-3|.|TRBJ2-1|.
CASSLNGQGIYNEQFF
TGTGCCAGCAGCTTAAATGGTCAGGGAATTTACAATGAGCAGTTCTTC
>TRBV4-1|.|TRBJ1-2|.
CASSQGDWYGYTF
TGCGCCAGCAGCCAAGGGGACTGGTATGGCTACACCTTC
>TRBV10-1|TRBD1|TRBJ1-5|.
CASSETKTGGGNQPQHF
TGCGCCAGCAGCGAAACTAAGACAGGGGGTGGCAATCAGCCCCAGCATTTT
>TRBV7-8|.|TRBJ1-1|.
CASSLLGGNTEAFF
TGTGCCAGCAGCTTACTAGGGGGGAACACTGAAGCTTTCTTT
>TRBV5-1|TRBD1|TRBJ1-1|once
CASSSLTGGNTEAFF
TGCGCCAGCAGCTCGTTGACAGGGGGGAACACTGAAGCTTTCTTT
>TRBV12-3/TRBV12-4|.|TRBJ1-1|.
CAGQGTMSTEAFF
TGTGCCGGCCAGGGGACCATGAGCACTGAAGCTTTCTTT
>TRBV28|TRBD1|TRBJ1-4|.
CASSLSTGGNEKLFF
TGTGCCAGCAGCTTGTCGACAGGGGGCAATGAAAAACTGTTTTTT
>TRBV7-8|.|TRBJ1-5|.
CASSSEGYSNQPQHF
TGTGCCAGCAGCTCAGAAGGTTATAGCAATCAGCCCCAGCATTTT
>TRBV5-8|.|TRBJ1-1|.
CASSLVSPRTNTEAFF
TGTGCCAGCAGCTTGGTGTCCCCTCGGACGAACACTGAAGCTTTCTTT
>TRBV6-5|TRBD1|TRBJ1-6|.
CASTLDRTNSPLHF
TGTGCCAGCACCCTGGACAGGACCAATTCACCCCTCCACTTT
>TRBV11-2|.|TRBJ2-7|.
CASSLRGEREQYF
TGTGCCAGCAGCTTGAGGGGGGAAAGGGAGCAGTACTTC
>TRBV19|.|TRBJ2-2|.
CASGVSRELFF
TGTGCCAGCGGGGTCTCCCGGGAGCTGTTTTTT
>TRBV7-6|.|TRBJ1-1|.
CASSHDLGRGNTEAFF
TGTGCCAGCAGCCACGACCTAGGGCGGGGAAACACTGAAGCTTTCTTT
>TRBV5-1|TRBD1|TRBJ1-4|.
CASSTGQVAISTNEKLFF
TGCGCCAGCAGCACCGGACAGGTTGCAATCTCAACTAATGAAAAACTGTTTTTT
>TRBV11-2|TRBD1|TRBJ1-6|.
CASSRPGTGKDSPLHF
TGTGCCAGCAGCCGTCCCGGGACAGGGAAGGATTCACCCCTCCACTTT
>TRBV7-9|.|TRBJ1-4|few
CASSLTFVGNEKLFF
TGTGCCAGCAGCTTAACTTTTGTGGGTAATGAAAAACTGTTTTTT
>TRBV11-2|.|TRBJ1-1|once
CASSPLWGGTEAFF
TGTGCCAGCAGCCCTCTATGGGGGGGCACTGAAGCTTTCTTT
>TRBV2|.|TRBJ2-3|once
CASSTARSPPTDTQYF
TGTGCCAGCAGTACTGCGAGGAGCCCCCCCACAGATACGCAGTATTTT
>TRBV6-6|.|TRBJ1-5|.
CASGGTAGSGPQHF
TGTGCCAGCGGGGGGACGGCCGGTTCGGGGCCCCAGCATTTT
>TRBV24-1|.|TRBJ2-5|.
CATSVAQGTQYF
TGTGCCACCAGTGTAGCACAGGGGACCCAGTACTTC
>TRBV2|TRBD1|TRBJ1-2|.
CASSVLKTGTYGYTF
TGTGCCAGCAGTGTACTCAAGACAGGGACTTATGGCTACACCTTC
>TRBV5-4|TRBD1|TRBJ2-7|few
CASSWDRAYEQYF
TGTGCCAGCAGCTGGGACAGGGCCTACGAGCAGTACTTC
>TRBV18|.|TRBJ1-6|.
CASSLDVTTRSPLHF
TGTGCCAGCTCACTTGACGTGACAACCCGTTCACCCCTCCACTTT
>TRBV6-5|.|TRBJ1-2|.
CASRRGDYGYTF
TGTGCCAGCAGGAGGGGGGACTATGGCTACACCTTC
>TRBV7-2|TRBD1|TRBJ1-3|.
CASSPGQGSTGNTIYF
TGTGCCAGCAGCCCGGGACAGGGCTCAACTGGAAACACCATATATTTT
>TRBV19|TRBD1|TRBJ1-2|once
CASRPTGRDYGYTF
TGTGCCAGCAGACCGACAGGGAGAGACTATGGCTACACCTTC
>TRBV7-2|TRBD1|TRBJ1-2|.
CASSFDRDGYTF
TGTGCCAGCAGCTTCGACAGGGATGGCTACACCTTC
>TRBV19|TRBD2|TRBJ2-1|.
CASSPATSGVGNEQFF
TGTGCCAGTAGCCCTGCGACTAGCGGGGTGGGTAATGAGCAGTTCTTC
>TRBV18|TRBD1|TRBJ2-4|.
CASSPGTVGTKNIQYF
TGTGCCAGCTCACCGGGGACAGTGGGTACCAAAAACATTCAGTACTTC
>TRBV6-5|TRBD1|TRBJ1-1|once
CASMSRGHTEAFF
TGTGCCAGCATGAGCAGGGGGCACACTGAAGCTTTCTTT
>TRBV6-5|TRBD2|TRBJ2-7|once
CASSLAGGPYEQYF
TGTGCCAGCAGTCTAGCGGGGGGGCCGTACGAGCAGTACTTC
>TRBV19|.|TRBJ1-6|.
CASSTGSSPLHF
TGTGCCAGTAGTACGGGGTCCTCACCCCTCCACTTT
>TRBV7-9|.|TRBJ1-2|.
CASSLEGGGHGYTF
TGTGCCAGCAGCTTAGAAGGGGGAGGCCATGGCTACACCTTC
>TRBV5-1|.|TRBJ2-7|.
CASSREGASYEQYF
TGCGCCAGCAGTAGGGAGGGGGCCTCCTACGAGCAGTACTTC
>TRBV19|.|TRBJ2-5|.
CASSQPPETQYF
TGTGCCAGTAGTCAACCTCCAGAGACCCAGTACTTC
>TRBV6-1|.|TRBJ1-4|.
CASSEHEKLFF
TGTGCCAGCAGTGAACATGAAAAACTGTTTTTT
>TRBV5-1|.|TRBJ1-1|.
CASSLYNTYTEAFF
TGCGCCAGCAGCCTATACAACACGTACACTGAAGCTTTCTTT
>TRBV4-3|.|TRBJ1-2|.
CASSQGRGMATSGYTF
TGCGCCAGCAGCCAAGGCCGGGGGATGGCGACTTCTGGCTACACCTTC
>TRBV27|.|TRBJ1-2|.
CASSPRGAVQGYTF
TGTGCCAGCAGTCCACGGGGAGCAGTTCAGGGCTACACCTTC
>TRBV5-4|.|TRBJ1-2|.
CASSSPGPGADNYGYTF
TGTGCCAGCAGCTCACCGGGCCCAGGGGCCGATAACTATGGCTACACCTTC
>TRBV28|TRBD1|TRBJ1-2|.
CASKTPGQGARGGYTF
TGTGCCAGCAAGACCCCGGGACAGGGGGCGCGGGGGGGCTACACCTTC
>TRBV7-6|TRBD1|TRBJ1-1|.
CASSSLTGMNTEAFF
TGTGCCAGCAGCTCTCTGACAGGGATGAACACTGAAGCTTTCTTT
>TRBV19|TRBD1|TRBJ1-5|few
CASSMERRGDQPQHF
TGTGCCAGTAGTATGGAGCGCAGGGGGGATCAGCCCCAGCATTTT
>TRBV7-6|TRBD1|TRBJ2-5|.
CASSLAGTGWSETQYF
TGTGCCAGCAGCTTAGCCGGGACAGGGTGGTCGGAGACCCAGTACTTC
>TRBV4-3|.|TRBJ2-2|.
CASSQDISMNTGELFF
TGCGCCAGCAGCCAAGACATTTCGATGAACACCGGGGAGCTGTTTTTT
>TRBV5-1|.|TRBJ1-1|.
CASSPFSAGTEAFF
TGCGCCAGCAGTCCGTTTTCTGCCGGCACTGAAGCTTTCTTT
>TRBV6-6|.|TRBJ1-2|.
CASSYSTTLADYTF
TGTGCCAGCAGTTACTCGACAACACTCGCAGACTACACCTTC
>TRBV28|TRBD1|TRBJ1-6|.
CASRLDRISSPLHF
TGTGCCAGCAGGCTGGACAGGATCTCTTCACCCCTCCACTTT
>TRBV6-6|.|TRBJ1-2|.
CASCGQLGYGYTF
TGTGCCAGCTGCGGCCAACTTGGGTATGGCTACACCTTC
>TRBV10-2|TRBD2|TRBJ2-1|once
CASTPGSGGAISNEQFF
TGCGCCAGCACCCCGGGTAGCGGGGGGGCGATATCCAATGAGCAGTTCTTC
>TRBV2|TRBD1|TRBJ1-2|.
CASRRTGRAGYTF
TGTGCCAGCAGGAGGACAGGGAGGGCTGGCTACACCTTC
>TRBV3-1/TRBV3-2|.|TRBJ2-1|.
CASSQGRLQFF
TGTGCCAGCAGCCAGGGACGGCTTCAGTTCTTC
>TRBV7-2|.|TRBJ1-2|once
CASTLAGSASYGYTF
TGTGCCAGCACCTTAGCGGGATCGGCCTCCTATGGCTACACCTTC
>TRBV19|.|TRBJ2-1|.
CASSKDVDNEQFF
TGTGCCAGTAGTAAGGACGTAGACAATGAGCAGTTCTTC
>TRBV19|.|TRBJ1-2|.
CASTLGRQPSYGYTF
TGTGCCAGTACCCTAGGGAGACAGCCCTCTTATGGCTACACCTTC